The 18 T cell receptor beta chains in this list originate from one sample, sequenced in a study of blood T cell repertoires in COVID-19. Profiled with immunoSEQ multiplex PCR; TCRdb holds only in-frame clones, not every one. The sample lists hundreds of thousands of clones; around 80% were seen once. Sequencing was carried out using PBMCs or T cells enriched from blood (not recorded which). Receptors were obtained from a man aged 40-55 years who had been exposed to COVID-19.

The chain has TRBV7-9 and TRBJ1-4, with 7 positions matching TRBD1. Trimming at V came to 1 base and at J to 7 bases, leaving 3 bases not matched to a gene. The CDR3 runs 14 residues. Germline CDR1 is SEHNR and CDR2 is FQNEAQ (reference sequence). In nucleotides, the CDR3 is TGTGCCAGCAGCTTAGGCAGGGGGAGTGAAAAACTGTTTTTT. Translation: CASSLGRGSEKLFF.

The chain has TRBV21-1 and TRBJ2-3; the D call of TRBD2 is as the table states it, not checked on the DNA. TRBV21-1 is flagged as a pseudogene. The CDR3 is 12 amino acids. This CDR3 reads CASRGGHDTQYF. The CDR3 nucleotides are TGTGCCAGCAGGGGGGGGCATGATACGCAGTATTTT.

The rearrangement uses TRBV6-5 and TRBJ1-6; 10 positions agree with TRBD1. The V gene end was trimmed by 7 bases and the J gene end by 10 bases; junction bases not matched to a gene: 4. This CDR3 has 13 residues. Per the germline V gene, CDR1 is MNHEY and CDR2 is SVGAGI. CDR3 sequence: CASIGDRGSPLHF. CDR3 in DNA: TGTGCCAGCATCGGGGACAGGGGATCACCCCTCCACTTT.

The chain links TRBV7-8 to TRBJ1-4, with 7 bases fitting TRBD1. V dropped 1 base and J dropped 8; count of bases not matched to a gene: 10. In germline, CDR1 is SGHVS, CDR2 FQNEAQ. The CDR3 length is 16 residues. The CDR3 here is CASSLGAGQFKEKLFF. The CDR3 DNA follows: TGTGCCAGCAGCTTAGGGGCGGGACAGTTTAAGGAAAAACTGTTTTTT.

J is TRBJ1-1 and V is TRBV5-1; the D gene is possibly TRBD1 (5 bases). Germline values: CDR1 SGHRS, CDR2 YFSETQ. The CDR3 extends over 14 amino acids. The V and J ends lost 5 bases and 4 bases respectively, with 15 bases between them. The CDR3 here is CASSYDSPITEAFF. In DNA, the CDR3 is TGCGCCAGCAGTTACGACAGTCCGATCACTGAAGCTTTCTTT.

The chain links TRBV11-2 to TRBJ2-3; 10 nucleotides agree with TRBD2. The CDR3 sequence is 16 residues long. J lost 1 base, V lost 5 bases, and 6 bases had no gene match. CDR1 is SGHAT, CDR2 FQNNGV, per germline. The CDR3 nucleotides read TGTGCCAGCAGCGCATCCGGGACTAGCGGCACAGATACGCAGTATTTT. Its protein product is CASSASGTSGTDTQYF.

This clone is a singleton in its sample. The chain couples TRBV7-2 to TRBJ2-7, with TRBD2 matching over 11 bases. The CDR3 is 14 amino acids. Trimming at V came to 7 bases and at J to 3 bases, leaving 5 bases not matched to a gene. Per germline, CDR1 SGHTA and CDR2 FQGNSA. CDR3: CASTRTSGSYEQYF. The CDR3, as DNA: TGTGCCAGCACCCGAACTAGCGGGAGCTACGAGCAGTACTTC.

V and J are TRBV9 and TRBJ2-7; tentative D call: TRBD1 (6 bases). There are 16 residues in the CDR3. Germline V gene data show CDR1 as SGDLS and CDR2 as YYNGEE. V lost 4 bases to trimming and J lost 5 bases, with 22 bases between them. The CDR3 protein is CASSRTPGHTGNEQYF. The CDR3 region has the DNA TGTGCCAGCAGCCGGACTCCGGGACACACTGGTAACGAGCAGTACTTC.

The rearrangement joins TRBV27 to TRBJ2-5, with D perhaps matching TRBD2 (7 bases). V was cut by 10 bases and J by 5 bases, with 17 bases left in between. Germline V gives CDR1 MNHEY, CDR2 SMNVEV (reference sequence). The CDR3 runs to 13 residues. The CDR3 region is CATRGAGTETQYF. CDR3 in DNA: TGTGCCACCCGGGGGGCGGGAACTGAGACCCAGTACTTC.

V is TRBV5-1 and J is TRBJ2-1, with D unresolved. Trimming removed 0 bases at V and 0 bases at J, with 4 bases between. There are 14 residues in the CDR3. Germline V CDR1 and CDR2: SGHRS, YFSETQ. As DNA, the CDR3 is TGCGCCAGCAGCTTGGCAGGCTCCTACAATGAGCAGTTCTTC. As protein: CASSLAGSYNEQFF.

This chain links TRBV4-1 with TRBJ2-3; TRBD1 might be the D (6 bases). The CDR3 contains 18 residues. Germline CDR1 reads MGHRA; CDR2 reads YSYEKL. V gave up 0 bases and J gave up 4 bases, with 20 bases separating them. CDR3 region: CASSQDDPGAIESDTQYF. Written as DNA, the CDR3 is TGCGCCAGCAGCCAAGACGATCCAGGGGCTATAGAATCAGATACGCAGTATTTT.

The DNA of the CDR3 is TGTGCCAGCAGCTTCGGGTCACGGAAGTCTAACTATGGCTACACCTTC. Protein: CASSFGSRKSNYGYTF. The chain carries TRBV7-9 and TRBJ1-2; D is ambiguous. This CDR3 has 16 residues. Trimming took off 3 bases at V and 0 bases at J, with 14 bases between the two ends. The germline CDR1 and CDR2 sequences are SEHNR and FQNEAQ (reference sequence).

The chain is built from TRBV6-5 and TRBJ2-2, with D possibly matching TRBD1 (6 bases). CDR1 MNHEY and CDR2 SVGAGI come from the germline V gene. Trimming pared 0 bases from V and 0 bases from J, leaving 8 bases between. CDR3 length: 16 residues. The CDR3 DNA reads TGTGCCAGCAGTTACTCTGGGACAACGAACACCGGGGAGCTGTTTTTT. Encoded protein: CASSYSGTTNTGELFF.

This clone is a singleton in its sample. The chain carries TRBV3-1 (or the pseudogene TRBV3-2) and TRBJ1-2; maybe TRBD1 (5 bases). This CDR3 spans 15 amino acids. V shed 7 bases and J shed 0 bases, with 15 bases lying between them. Germline loops: CDR1 LGHDT, CDR2 YNNKEL (reference sequence). The CDR3 DNA is TGTGCCAGCAAAAATAATATAGGGGCTAACTATGGCTACACCTTC. This sequence encodes CASKNNIGANYGYTF.

The chain has TRBV6-5 and TRBJ2-7; 8 bases are a match to TRBD2. The CDR3 length is 13 residues. Germline V lookup: CDR1 MNHEY, CDR2 SVGAGI. After removal of 5 bases from V and 4 bases from J, the junction contained 4 bases not matched to a gene. CDR3 protein: CASSTGGDYEQYF. CDR3 bases: TGTGCCAGCAGTACGGGGGGGGATTACGAGCAGTACTTC.

The rearrangement links TRBV7-2 to TRBJ2-7; 9 bases map to TRBD2. Germline V gives CDR1 SGHTA, CDR2 FQGNSA. The CDR3 has 17 amino acids. V lost 4 bases to trimming and J lost 2 bases; unmatched junction nucleotides: 12. The DNA for the CDR3 is TGTGCCAGCAGCTCCTACTCTAGCGGGACAAATGCCTACGAGCAGTACTTC. Protein product: CASSSYSSGTNAYEQYF.

The rearrangement joins TRBV5-1 to TRBJ2-1; TRBD2 matches at 7 bases. With V trimmed by 6 bases and J by 1 base, 13 bases remained unmatched. Germline V gene lookup returns CDR1 SGHRS and CDR2 YFSETQ. The CDR3 is 17 amino acids. CDR3 bases: TGCGCCAGCACCTCGAGTCCGGGGGGTTGGTCCTACAATGAGCAGTTCTTC. Translating it yields CASTSSPGGWSYNEQFF. Using reference TRBV5-1 and TRBJ2-1 for the parts outside the CDR3, the full variable domain is KAGVTQTPRYLIKTRGQQVTLSCSPISGHRSVSWYQQTPGQGLQFLFEYFSETQRNKGNFPGRFSGRQFSNSRSEMNVSTLELGDSALYLCASTSSPGGWSYNEQFFGPGTRLTVL.

The chain links TRBV19 to TRBJ1-1; weak D call: TRBD1 (6 bases). Germline-derived CDR1 and CDR2 are LNHDA and SQIVND (reference sequence). V lost 4 bases and J 7 bases, leaving 13 bases between the germline ends. The CDR3 is made up of 13 amino acids. The CDR3 is CASSKGGFGEAFF. The DNA of the CDR3 is TGTGCCAGTAGTAAAGGGGGATTCGGTGAAGCTTTCTTT.